This passage covers 9 T cell receptor beta chains from one sample sequenced in a study of PD-1 blockade in mismatch repair-deficient tumors. Here immunoSEQ multiplex PCR was the method, and the copy in TCRdb shows in-frame clones only, minus some. The table has tens of thousands of clones, around 80% seen once. The sample was peripheral blood, taken 4 weeks after starting pembrolizumab. The origin of the receptors is an adult with mismatch repair-deficient cancer.

In DNA, the CDR3 is TGTGCCAGCAGCTTGAACTGGAGGATTAACTATGGCTACACCTTC. Amino acids: CASSLNWRINYGYTF. The chain employs TRBV5-6 and TRBJ1-2; D remains unclear. CDR1 is SGHDT, CDR2 YYEEEE, per germline. This CDR3 region has 15 residues. V shed 1 base and J shed 1 base, with 11 bases lying between them.

The chain is built from TRBV19 and TRBJ1-5; the D is unclear. This CDR3 is 14 amino acids long. CDR1 is LNHDA and CDR2 is SQIVND in the germline V gene (reference sequence). The V end lost 9 bases, the J end lost 3 bases, and 15 bases lay between the germline ends. In DNA, the CDR3 is TGTGCCAGCTCTCCTCAGACTGTCAATCAGCCCCAGCATTTT. Translating gives CASSPQTVNQPQHF.

The rearrangement links TRBV5-1 to TRBJ1-1; TRBD1 matches at 9 bases. V lost 7 bases and J lost 10; bases outside the gene matches: 14. Germline values: CDR1 SGHRS, CDR2 YFSETQ. The CDR3 contains 14 residues. As DNA, the CDR3 is TGCGCCAGCGCAGCTACAGGGGGCGTTTTCGGAGCTTTCTTT. The encoded protein is CASAATGGVFGAFF.

This chain joins TRBV9 and TRBJ2-1; D not certain. CDR3 size: 15 residues. Trimming took 0 bases from V and 1 from J, leaving 8 bases between them. CDR1 is SGDLS and CDR2 is YYNGEE in the germline V gene. The CDR3 sequence: CASSVDEGSYNEQFF. DNA of the CDR3: TGTGCCAGCAGCGTAGACGAAGGGTCCTACAATGAGCAGTTCTTC.

The rearrangement joins TRBV10-3 to TRBJ1-1; the D is unclear. V was clipped by 5 bases and J by 6 bases, with 7 bases between them. Germline assignment: CDR1 ENHRY and CDR2 SYGVKD. There are 11 residues in the CDR3. CDR3 in amino acids: CAISSTAEAFF. For the CDR3, the DNA is TGTGCCATCAGTTCGACTGCTGAAGCTTTCTTT.

The chain links TRBV16 to TRBJ1-3; D is unclear. CDR1 is KGHSY and CDR2 is FQNENV in the germline V gene. The CDR3 totals 16 residues. V lost 0 bases to trimming and J lost 0 bases, with 9 bases between them. CDR3 in amino acids: CASSQSSPSSGNTIYF. CDR3 sequence (DNA): TGTGCCAGCAGCCAATCGAGCCCGAGCTCTGGAAACACCATATATTTT.

The table lists this clone with a few counts. As DNA, the CDR3 is TGTGCCAGCAGCCAAGATTGGGGACAGCAGTTCTTC. This translates into CASSQDWGQQFF. This chain joins TRBV14 and TRBJ2-1, with D perhaps matching TRBD1 or TRBD2 (5 bases each). CDR1 is SGHDN and CDR2 is FVKESK in the germline V gene. Trimming shortened V by 0 bases and J by 11 bases, and 8 bases separated the two germline ends. The CDR3 has 12 amino acids.

The J gene is TRBJ1-2, the V gene TRBV28; 10 bases fit TRBD1. J gave up 6 bases and V 6 bases, and 7 bases lay outside the gene matches. This CDR3 is built from 14 residues. Germline V gene data show CDR1 as MDHEN and CDR2 as SYDVKM. The CDR3 spells CASSYGTGVHGYTF. DNA for the CDR3: TGTGCCAGCAGCTACGGGACAGGGGTACATGGCTACACCTTC.

This chain links TRBV2 with TRBJ2-2, with 14 bases identical to TRBD2. Germline values: CDR1 SNHLY, CDR2 FYNNEI. There are 19 residues in the CDR3. Trimming took 5 bases from V and 5 from J; bases not matched to a gene: 13. The CDR3 protein is CASSFPGLAGAPGTGELFF. Here the CDR3 DNA reads TGTGCCAGCAGTTTCCCGGGACTAGCGGGAGCCCCGGGGACCGGGGAGCTGTTTTTT.